This T cell receptor (beta chain) comes out of a study of shared clonotypes between healthy human individuals. The CDR3 has 14 amino acids. Germline V gene data show CDR1 as SGHAT and CDR2 as FQNNGV. J was trimmed by 6 bases and V by 7 bases; bases with no gene match: 8. Study findings and constraints: Naive subsets, compared against memory subsets, generally had larger estimated richness values.

Assay: immunoSEQ multiplex PCR; the TCRdb copy retains only in-frame clones and omits some. The sample gives over 950,000 clones, approximately 75% of which show up once; 0.89% is in the top ten. As regards this clone: Its cognate antigen is unknown.

The sample taken for sequencing was memory CD4+ T cells from PBMCs. The subset here: CD45RA-negative fraction. The TCR originated in a man aged 18 to 30 in good health. Some clones in this sample may be carry-over from other donors' samples. The V and J genes are TRBV11-2 and TRBJ2-1, with 8 positions matching TRBD2. CDR3 DNA: TGTGCCAGCACGGCGGGGGGAGGCAGCAATGAGCAGTTCTTC. Encoded protein: CASTAGGGSNEQFF.